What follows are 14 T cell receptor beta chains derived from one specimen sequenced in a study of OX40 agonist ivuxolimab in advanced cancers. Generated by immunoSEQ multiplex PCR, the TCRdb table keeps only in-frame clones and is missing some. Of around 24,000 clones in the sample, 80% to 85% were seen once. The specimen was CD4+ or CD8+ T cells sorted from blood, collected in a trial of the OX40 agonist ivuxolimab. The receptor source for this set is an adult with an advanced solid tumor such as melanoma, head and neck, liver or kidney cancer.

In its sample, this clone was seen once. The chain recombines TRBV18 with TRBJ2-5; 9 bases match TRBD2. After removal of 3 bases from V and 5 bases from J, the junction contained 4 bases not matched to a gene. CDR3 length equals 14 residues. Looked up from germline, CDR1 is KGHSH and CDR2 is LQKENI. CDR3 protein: CASSPGLATETQYF. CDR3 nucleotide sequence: TGTGCCAGCTCACCGGGACTAGCAACGGAGACCCAGTACTTC.

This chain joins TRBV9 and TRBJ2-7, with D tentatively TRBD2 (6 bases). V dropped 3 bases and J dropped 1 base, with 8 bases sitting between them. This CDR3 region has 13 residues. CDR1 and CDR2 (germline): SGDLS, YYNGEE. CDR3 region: CASSADYSYEQYF. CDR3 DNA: TGTGCCAGCAGCGCGGACTATTCCTACGAGCAGTACTTC.

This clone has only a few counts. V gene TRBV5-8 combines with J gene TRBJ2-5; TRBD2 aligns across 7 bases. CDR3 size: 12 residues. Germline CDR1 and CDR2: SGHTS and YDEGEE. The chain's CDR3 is CAGDYFFETQYF. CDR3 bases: TGTGCAGGGGACTACTTCTTCGAGACCCAGTACTTC.

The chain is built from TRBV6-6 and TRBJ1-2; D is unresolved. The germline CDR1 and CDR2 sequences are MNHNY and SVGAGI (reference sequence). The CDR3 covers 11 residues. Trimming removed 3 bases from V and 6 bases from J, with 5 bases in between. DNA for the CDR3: TGTGCCAGCAGTTATGGCCATGGCTACACCTTC. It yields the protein CASSYGHGYTF.

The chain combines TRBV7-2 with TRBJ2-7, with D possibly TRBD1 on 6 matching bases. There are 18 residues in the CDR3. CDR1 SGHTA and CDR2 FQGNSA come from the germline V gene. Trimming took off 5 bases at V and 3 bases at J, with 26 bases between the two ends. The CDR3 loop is CASSPSSLPGQKYYEQYF. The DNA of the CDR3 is TGTGCCAGCAGCCCGAGTAGTTTACCGGGACAAAAATACTACGAGCAGTACTTC.

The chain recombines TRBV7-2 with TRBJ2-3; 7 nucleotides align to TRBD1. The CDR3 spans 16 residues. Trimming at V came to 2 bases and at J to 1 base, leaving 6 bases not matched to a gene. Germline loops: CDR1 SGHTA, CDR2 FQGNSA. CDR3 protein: CASSLRTGFRTDTQYF. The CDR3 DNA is TGTGCCAGCAGCTTAAGGACAGGTTTCCGCACAGATACGCAGTATTTT.

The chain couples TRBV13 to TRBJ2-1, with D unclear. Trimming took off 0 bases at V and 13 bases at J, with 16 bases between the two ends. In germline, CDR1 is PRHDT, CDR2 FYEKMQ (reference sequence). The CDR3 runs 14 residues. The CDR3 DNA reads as TGTGCCAGCAGCTTAGGCCGCACCAGGTTTGCCCAGTTCTTC. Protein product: CASSLGRTRFAQFF. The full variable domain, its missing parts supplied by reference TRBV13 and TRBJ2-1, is AAGVIQSPRHLIKEKRETATLKCYPIPRHDTVYWYQQGPGQDPQFLISFYEKMQSDKGSIPDRFSAQQFSDYHSELNMSSLELGDSALYFCASSLGRTRFAQFFGPGTRLTVL.

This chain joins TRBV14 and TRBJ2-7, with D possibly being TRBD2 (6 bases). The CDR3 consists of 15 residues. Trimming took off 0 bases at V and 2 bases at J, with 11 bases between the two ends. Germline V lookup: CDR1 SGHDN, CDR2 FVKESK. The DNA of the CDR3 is TGTGCCAGCAGCCAAGATTCGCGCGGGGCCTACGAGCAGTACTTC. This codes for CASSQDSRGAYEQYF.

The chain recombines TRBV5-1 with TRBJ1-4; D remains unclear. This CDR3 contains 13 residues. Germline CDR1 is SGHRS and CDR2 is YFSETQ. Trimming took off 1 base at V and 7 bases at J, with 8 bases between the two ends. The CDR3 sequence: CASSLLSPEKLFF. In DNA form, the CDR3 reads TGCGCCAGCAGCTTGTTGTCCCCTGAAAAACTGTTTTTT.

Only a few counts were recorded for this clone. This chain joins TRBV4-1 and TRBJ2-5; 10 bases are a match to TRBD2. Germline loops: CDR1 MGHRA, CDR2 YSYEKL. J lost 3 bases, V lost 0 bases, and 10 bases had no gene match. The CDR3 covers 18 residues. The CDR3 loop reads CASSQDRSGTSGKETQYF. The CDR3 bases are TGCGCCAGCAGCCAAGATCGGTCGGGCACTAGCGGGAAAGAGACCCAGTACTTC.

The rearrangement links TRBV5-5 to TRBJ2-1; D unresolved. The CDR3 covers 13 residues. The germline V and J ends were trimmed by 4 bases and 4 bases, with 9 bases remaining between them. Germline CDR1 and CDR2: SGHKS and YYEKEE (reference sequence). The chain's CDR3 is CASSLVEYNEQFF. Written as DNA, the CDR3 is TGTGCCAGCAGCCTTGTCGAGTACAATGAGCAGTTCTTC.

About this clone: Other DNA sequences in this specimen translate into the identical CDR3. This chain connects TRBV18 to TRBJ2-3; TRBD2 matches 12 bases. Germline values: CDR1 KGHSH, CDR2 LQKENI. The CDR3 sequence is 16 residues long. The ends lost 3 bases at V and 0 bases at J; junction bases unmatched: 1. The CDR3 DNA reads TGTGCCAGCTCACCCCTAGCGGGAGGGAGCACAGATACGCAGTATTTT. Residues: CASSPLAGGSTDTQYF.

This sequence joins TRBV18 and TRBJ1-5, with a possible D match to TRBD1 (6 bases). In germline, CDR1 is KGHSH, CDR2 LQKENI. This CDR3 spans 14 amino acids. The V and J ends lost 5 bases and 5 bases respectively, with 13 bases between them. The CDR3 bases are TGTGCCAGCTCATCAACAGCAGGGGATCAGCCCCAGCATTTT. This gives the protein CASSSTAGDQPQHF.

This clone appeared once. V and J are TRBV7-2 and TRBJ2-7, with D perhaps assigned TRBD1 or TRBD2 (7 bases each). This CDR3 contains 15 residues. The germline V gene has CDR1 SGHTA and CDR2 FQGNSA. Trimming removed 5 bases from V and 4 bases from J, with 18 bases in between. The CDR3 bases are TGTGCCAGCAGCGAGACAGGGACGGGGGGTTACGAGCAGTACTTC. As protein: CASSETGTGGYEQYF.